The 12 T cell receptor beta chains presented below share a single source sample, sequenced in a study of blood T cells in healthy people across ages. Primers used in a second PCR of about 7 to 12 cycles were a sample-barcoded 5' primer and a J-beta primer mix. One entry per CDR3 protein results from TCRdb running MiXCR on the 5' RACE reads. The sample includes fewer than 900,000 distinct CDR3 sequences, around 36% of them seen just once. Sequencing used blood. All receptors derive from a man younger than 35 in good health.

The chain joins TRBV7-2 to TRBJ2-3, with D perhaps given as TRBD1 or TRBD2 (6 bases each). Germline CDR1 reads SGHTA; CDR2 reads FQGNSA. The CDR3 loop spans 14 amino acids. The V end lost 4 bases, the J end lost 6 bases, and 14 bases lay between the germline ends. CDR3 coding DNA: TGTGCCAGCAGCTGGAGGGGGGCCGGGGATACGCAGTATTTT. This translates into CASSWRGAGDTQYF.

The table lists this clonotype with a few counts. The chain links TRBV7-2 to TRBJ2-1, with TRBD1 matching 7 bases. The DNA end favors TRBJ2-7, so the J call may be wrong. CDR3 length: 15 amino acids. Germline assignment: CDR1 SGHTA and CDR2 FQGNSA. The CDR3 spells CASSPAGTDYNEQYF. The CDR3 DNA reads as TGTGCCAGCAGCCCCGCCGGGACAGATTACAATGAGCAGTACTTC.

The chain couples TRBV5-1 to TRBJ2-1, with D perhaps TRBD2 (5 bases). This CDR3 has 16 residues. Trimming shortened V by 1 base and J by 4 bases, and 15 bases separated the two germline ends. The germline V gene has CDR1 SGHRS and CDR2 YFSETQ. In DNA form, the CDR3 reads TGCGCCAGCAGCTTGAGCGCGACTAACCGGTACAATGAGCAGTTCTTC. Residues: CASSLSATNRYNEQFF.

This clonotype was detected only a few times. The J gene is TRBJ1-1, the V gene TRBV6-2 or TRBV6-3, with D unclear. CDR3 length equals 14 residues. From germline, CDR1 is MNHEY and CDR2 SVGEGT. V was trimmed by 5 bases and J by 7 bases, leaving 17 bases between them. The CDR3 loop reads CASSGYRAVNEAFF. CDR3 DNA sequence: TGTGCCAGCAGTGGATACCGGGCCGTAAATGAAGCTTTCTTT.

Only a few counts were recorded for this clonotype. The J gene is TRBJ2-2, the V gene TRBV27; TRBD2 matches 9 bases. CDR3 size: 16 residues. The V and J ends lost 7 bases and 2 bases, in that order; junction bases with no gene match: 8. Germline V gene lookup returns CDR1 MNHEY and CDR2 SMNVEV (reference sequence). CDR3 DNA: TGTGCCAGCAAGAGGACGGGACTAGCCAACACCGGGGAGCTGTTTTTT. It yields the protein CASKRTGLANTGELFF.

Many counts were recorded for this clonotype. The genes are TRBV7-2 and TRBJ1-2, with D perhaps TRBD1 (5 bases). Looked up from germline, CDR1 is SGHTA and CDR2 is FQGNSA. The CDR3 totals 13 residues. V lost 6 bases and J 2 bases, leaving 10 bases between the germline ends. CDR3 region: CASSPQGNYGYTF. The CDR3 DNA sequence: TGTGCCAGCAGTCCGCAGGGAAACTATGGCTACACCTTC.

The V and J genes are TRBV4-1 and TRBJ2-3; 8 positions agree with TRBD1. With 1 base clipped from V and 3 bases from J, the junction kept 3 bases outside the gene matches. The CDR3 sequence is 15 residues long. Germline assignment: CDR1 MGHRA and CDR2 YSYEKL. The CDR3 sequence is CASSQGDRGTDTQYF. The CDR3 nucleotides read TGCGCCAGCAGCCAAGGCGACAGGGGTACAGATACGCAGTATTTT.

This clonotype was seen at least ten times. The chain has TRBV29-1 and TRBJ2-4; no definite D call. CDR3 size: 10 residues. Looked up from germline, CDR1 is SQVTM and CDR2 is ANQGSEA. The V and J ends lost 4 bases and 8 bases respectively, with 6 bases between them. DNA of the CDR3: TGCAGCGTTGGGACGGACATTCAGTACTTC. It is translated as CSVGTDIQYF. The full variable domain, in which reference TRBV29-1 and TRBJ2-4 provide the parts outside the CDR3, is SAVISQKPSRDICQRGTSLTIQCQVDSQVTMMFWYRQQPGQSLTLIATANQGSEATYESGFVIDKFPISRPNLTFSTLTVSNMSPEDSSIYLCSVGTDIQYFGAGTRLSVL.

The chain recombines TRBV6-1 with TRBJ1-2, with a possible D match to TRBD1 (5 bases). V was pared by 3 bases and J by 5 bases, with 16 bases between. Germline values: CDR1 MNHNS, CDR2 SASEGT. The CDR3 runs 15 residues. The CDR3 here is CASSETGGVLYGYTF. Here the CDR3 DNA reads TGTGCCAGCAGTGAGACGGGGGGTGTATTATATGGCTACACCTTC.

V is TRBV18 and J is TRBJ2-1; D might be TRBD2 (5 bases). The CDR3 is 14 amino acids. Trimming shortened V by 1 base and J by 7 bases, and 11 bases separated the two germline ends. Germline-derived CDR1 and CDR2 are KGHSH and LQKENI. CDR3 nucleotides: TGTGCCAGCTCACCACAATCCTCGGGGAATGAGCAGTTCTTC. This encodes CASSPQSSGNEQFF.

This chain joins TRBV7-2 and TRBJ2-1, with unresolved D. The CDR3 is 15 residues long. Trimming left V 2 bases short and J 5 bases short, with 13 bases between. Germline CDR1 and CDR2: SGHTA and FQGNSA. CDR3 bases: TGTGCCAGCAGCTTAATTTTTCTTGGGGACAATGAGCAGTTCTTC. Encoded protein: CASSLIFLGDNEQFF.

This clonotype showed up just a few times. J is TRBJ1-4 and V is TRBV20-1; D is undetermined. The CDR3 covers 16 residues. The germline CDR1 and CDR2 sequences are DFQATT and SNEGSKA (reference sequence). V lost 0 bases and J 7 bases, leaving 18 bases between the germline ends. The CDR3 reads CSARDRSGSRGEKLFF. CDR3 bases: TGCAGTGCTAGAGATCGCTCCGGATCCCGGGGTGAAAAACTGTTTTTT.